The rows below give T cell receptor beta chains drawn from one sample of a study of blood T cell repertoires in COVID-19. Clones were sequenced by immunoSEQ multiplex PCR, and TCRdb holds only the in-frame ones, with some missing. The table includes 230,000 or so clones, around 84% detected once. Sequenced input: PBMCs or T cells enriched from blood (not recorded which). These TCRs come from a woman in her 50s who had been exposed to COVID-19. CDR3s include the opening cysteine and the closing phenylalanine or tryptophan. The order of the fields is V gene, J gene, clone size, D gene, CDR3 protein, CDR3 DNA. A D gene is named only where the DNA matches it firmly. Not every row has a clone size; where given, it reads once, few, many or a size class.

>TRBV19|TRBJ2-7|.|TRBD1
CASSLEGGQGREQYF
TGTGCCAGTAGTCTCGAGGGAGGACAGGGTCGTGAACAGTACTTC
>TRBV19|TRBJ1-1|.|TRBD1
CASSINRGVTEAFF
TGTGCCAGTAGTATAAACAGGGGAGTCACTGAAGCTTTCTTT
>TRBV10-2|TRBJ1-1|.|.
CASKIGGGTEAFF
TGCGCCAGCAAAATCGGTGGAGGAACTGAAGCTTTCTTT
>TRBV24-1|TRBJ1-1|.|.
CATSSSGLNTEAFF
TGTGCCACCAGTTCCTCAGGCCTGAACACTGAAGCTTTCTTT
>TRBV7-6|TRBJ2-7|.|.
CASSPSSRAPQALSYEQYF
TGTGCCAGCAGCCCATCCTCGCGCGCCCCTCAGGCGCTCTCCTACGAGCAGTACTTC
>TRBV4-3|TRBJ1-2|.|.
CASSSPNGVEAGYTF
TGCGCCAGCAGCTCACCAAACGGGGTCGAAGCGGGCTACACCTTC
>TRBV12-5|TRBJ2-3|.|TRBD2
CASGLVLAGITDTQYF
TGTGCTAGTGGTTTAGTACTAGCGGGAATCACAGATACGCAGTATTTT
>TRBV5-1|TRBJ1-1|.|TRBD1
CASSLGYRGVGAEAFF
TGCGCCAGCAGCTTGGGATACAGGGGCGTTGGGGCTGAAGCTTTCTTT
>TRBV18|TRBJ2-3|once|.
CASSPGAQALSTDTQYF
TGTGCCAGCTCACCAGGGGCGCAGGCCCTTAGCACAGATACGCAGTATTTT
>TRBV6-5|TRBJ2-1|.|.
CASSNSGNEQFF
TGTGCCAGCAGCAACAGCGGCAATGAGCAGTTCTTC
>TRBV18|TRBJ2-5|once|TRBD1
CASSQRPALGTGDQETQYF
TGTGCCAGCTCACAAAGACCGGCTCTGGGGACAGGGGACCAAGAGACCCAGTACTTC
>TRBV5-1|TRBJ1-1|.|.
CASSLVGVNTEAFF
TGCGCCAGCAGCTTGGTGGGCGTGAACACTGAAGCTTTCTTT
>TRBV7-2|TRBJ1-5|.|.
CASSSHRVLSNQPQHF
TGTGCCAGCAGCTCCCACCGAGTCCTTAGCAATCAGCCCCAGCATTTT
>TRBV19|TRBJ1-5|.|.
CATGGGQPQHF
TGTGCCACCGGTGGAGGTCAGCCCCAGCATTTT
>TRBV19|TRBJ1-5|.|TRBD1
CASRDRTGGNQPQHF
TGTGCCAGTAGGGATCGGACAGGGGGAAATCAGCCCCAGCATTTT
>TRBV12-3/TRBV12-4|TRBJ1-2|.|.
CASSLRQGPGYTF
TGTGCCAGCAGTTTACGTCAGGGCCCCGGCTACACCTTC
>TRBV30|TRBJ2-7|.|TRBD1
CAWSRDRGREQYF
TGTGCCTGGAGTAGGGACAGGGGGCGCGAGCAGTACTTC
>TRBV9|TRBJ2-3|few|TRBD2
CASSVWEGQGDTQYF
TGTGCCAGCAGCGTATGGGAGGGGCAAGGAGATACGCAGTATTTT
>TRBV10-3|TRBJ1-1|.|TRBD1
CATTGTASNTEAFF
TGTGCCACCACCGGGACAGCCTCGAACACTGAAGCTTTCTTT
>TRBV28|TRBJ2-3|.|TRBD2
CASSEPRGVVTDTQYF
TGTGCCAGCAGTGAACCGCGGGGGGTCGTCACAGATACGCAGTATTTT
>TRBV14|TRBJ1-3|many|.
CASSPGGYTIYF
TGTGCCAGCAGCCCCGGAGGGTACACCATATATTTT
>TRBV5-1|TRBJ2-1|.|TRBD1
CASSPGGGQGASEQFF
TGCGCCAGCAGCCCGGGTGGGGGACAGGGGGCCTCGGAGCAGTTCTTC
>TRBV7-9|TRBJ1-1|.|.
CASSSPGASTEAFF
TGTGCCAGCAGCAGCCCGGGAGCGAGTACTGAAGCTTTCTTT
>TRBV6-5|TRBJ1-5|.|.
CASGTGGIQPQHF
TGTGCCAGCGGAACGGGGGGGATTCAGCCCCAGCATTTT
>TRBV2|TRBJ2-5|.|TRBD2
CASSAGGGGGAHGETQYF
TGTGCCAGCAGTGCGGGGGGGGGCGGCGGGGCCCATGGGGAGACCCAGTACTTC
>TRBV3-1/TRBV3-2|TRBJ1-5|.|.
CASSQGTGGGQPQHF
TGTGCCAGCAGCCAAGGAACGGGGGGAGGACAGCCCCAGCATTTT
>TRBV5-1|TRBJ2-3|.|TRBD2
CASSLVKRGGQDTQYF
TGCGCCAGCAGCTTGGTGAAGCGGGGGGGCCAGGATACGCAGTATTTT